This TCR beta chain derives from a study of cytomegalovirus exposure and HLA in healthy donors (dated by TCRdb to 2017 to 2019). For context, the study as a whole: An earlier analysis of approximately 640 of the donors reported approximately 270 Gb of sequence data and 117 million unique TCR beta sequences from around 200 million T cells. About 280 gigabases of sequencing data and around 80 million unique TCR sequences made up an early release that covered 500 to 650 HLA-typed donors. The genetic ancestry cluster associated with self-reported Caucasian donors included around 76% of the 398 genotyped donors. The study was designed to test whether signatures of past pathogen exposure could be identified by cataloging public T cell receptors. Using immunosequencing, the study profiled T cell repertoires from 550 to 750 subjects and related those repertoires to cytomegalovirus serostatus. A separate validation cohort of over a hundred different subjects was used in addition to the approximately 700-subject first cohort. The study combined high-throughput TCR immunosequencing, statistical association of individual TCRs with disease status, and machine learning to predict cytomegalovirus infection status. A later analysis re-examined previously published TCR beta repertoires from 610 or so donors and added high-resolution HLA genotyping to investigate patterns of TCR occurrence. Rather than drawing on any new phenotypic data, the later analysis identified candidate immune exposures from TCR beta sequences and the way those sequences occurred across donors. An earlier analysis of a few hundred of the donors applied high-throughput TCR beta sequencing to assess whether each TCR beta V gene segment acted as functional or pseudogenic. Donor age, sex, ethnicity and CMV serostatus were collected together with the repertoire data. In a later genetic analysis, genome-wide SNP genotypes for about three fifths of the roughly 670 donors were used, and that subset was treated as a discovery cohort. Every repertoire in the discovery cohort had been generated on one and the same sequencing platform. Class I and class II HLA loci were covered by the typing at four-digit resolution. Typing coverage varied by locus: roughly 629-640 donors for A, B, C, DRB1 and DQB1; some 520 for DQA1; about 570 for DPA1; 400 to 480 for DPB1. Roughly 5 DR-DQ haplotypes were treated as single units for association and clustering because of strong linkage in the cohort. Across approximately 400 genotyped donors of the cohort, an average of 235,054 unique TCR beta nucleotide sequences per donor were sequenced, and approximately 17% of those sequences were non-productive. Findings and caveats that apply to the study as a whole: In a later analysis, HLA-associated TCR beta chains showed more clonal expansion and lower generation probabilities than non-associated chains that were equally common. A later analysis associated approximately 17,000 TCR beta sequences with specific HLA alleles at a false discovery rate of 0.05. A further reported finding was that TCR beta sequences accurately predicted the HLA-A and HLA-B alleles for most subjects in the first cohort. Linkage disequilibrium might explain the correlated functional status among segregating V segments, but an unknown experimental factor could not be excluded. In a later analysis, TCR association rates were found to vary across HLA loci, with the most associated TCRs seen for DRB1 alleles and the fewest for HLA-C alleles. The 87-base-pair reads could not distinguish some IMGT-functional V segments, including TRBV6-2 and TRBV6-3, so those segments were excluded. A group of highly shared sequence variants was considered likely to be a technical artifact of the sequencing pipeline. The study gave a list of some 150 TCR beta chains associated with cytomegalovirus. Assigning TCR associations to individual alleles was difficult when HLA alleles, especially DR and DQ, strongly co-occurred. Several of the top co-occurrence clusters appeared to be linked to parvovirus B19, influenza, CMV and Epstein-Barr virus, according to a later analysis. In this cohort, only TCR beta chains were sequenced, and detectable features were limited by the absence of alpha or paired-chain data. Presence/absence analyses assumed roughly uniform sequencing depth across donors, an assumption that may not hold. Most TCR sequences were seen in very few donors, while some public TCRs were found in many individuals. In vitro tests confirmed that a few of the cytomegalovirus-associated TCR beta chains recognize cytomegalovirus antigens. In an earlier analysis of approximately 590 of the donors, most TCR beta V segments appeared in productive rearrangements about 90% or about 30% of the time, broadly matching IMGT annotations. Compared with the 666-donor mean, donors in an Asian-associated ancestry cluster had fewer N-insertions in productive TCRs, according to a later genetic analysis. According to a later analysis, most CMV-associated TCR beta chains appeared to be HLA-restricted, and the HLA associations seemed to be driven largely by CMV exposure. An association between a missense DCLRE1C variant and V-gene and J-gene trimming of TCR beta chains was found in a later genetic analysis and replicated in an independent cohort. HLA typing was unavailable for some donors at each locus, so association tests used only the typed subset. According to the authors, the approach could potentially be generalized to other disease states and immunological phenotypes. Around 16 rarely observed V segments, including chromosome 9 orphons, were excluded from the earlier analysis of almost 600 of the donors because counts were too low. For the cohort, immune exposure information was limited to CMV serostatus. The classifier was reported to diagnose cytomegalovirus status with high specificity and sensitivity in both the original and validation cohorts.

Trimming removed 7 bases from V and 8 bases from J; the gene matches leave 8 bases unexplained. The germline V gene (reference sequence) gives CDR1 as LNHDA and CDR2 as SQIVND. From the cysteine through the phenylalanine, the CDR3 covers 14 amino acids. Only CDR3 DNA remains: 42 bases, in frame from the first base. Regarding this clone: This receptor's antigen is unknown.

The cohort was made up of 666 healthy bone marrow donors. Cohort members were all nominally healthy when sampled, although unrecorded immune exposures were likely present. The donor was CMV seronegative and was included in the group of several hundred seronegative cohort members. Each donor provided a peripheral blood sample, and peripheral blood mononuclear cells were used for TCR beta sequencing. The Qiagen DNeasy Blood Extraction Kit was used to extract genomic DNA from the blood cell samples. Library preparation was by the immunoSEQ multiplex PCR assay. A mixture of 60 forward primers for TCR Vbeta segments and 13 reverse primers for TCR Jbeta segments was used in the multiplex PCR. The CDR3 region of rearranged TCR beta genes was amplified from genomic DNA by a multiplex PCR assay. The amplified TCR beta libraries were sequenced on the Illumina HiSeq System as 87-base-pair reads. The authors' pipeline ran thus. Across the 700 or so repertoires, a later analysis counted some 81 million unique TCR beta chains, some 11 million of which were shared by at least two donors. To remove PCR and sequencing errors, raw reads were error-corrected and collapsed into unique sequences using a nearest-neighbor algorithm that merged closely related sequences. To assign V, D and J gene segments, CDR3 sequences were aligned to IMGT reference sequences. Each retained sequence needed at least a six-nucleotide match to both a V gene segment and a J gene segment. Rearrangements were classified as productive when the CDR3 lacked stop codons and remained in frame with V and J, and all other rearrangements were classified as non-productive. Following IMGT convention, CDR3 was defined as the stretch from the second conserved V-encoded cysteine to the conserved J-encoded phenylalanine. The earlier analysis of about 560 of the donors excluded any sequence lacking an unambiguous match to a single V gene segment. An earlier analysis of roughly 590 of the donors called V segments functional above 56.7% productive rearrangements and segregating when the between-donor standard deviation exceeded 5%. A statistical classification framework was developed to diagnose cytomegalovirus status using the catalog of TCR beta chain sequences. In a later analysis, V and J genes were assigned by comparing TCR nucleotide sequences against IMGT/GENE-DB human TR gene sequences. The TCRdist pipeline was used in a later analysis to assign CDR3 sequences and most-parsimonious VDJ recombination scenarios. In a later analysis, each TCR beta chain was defined by its CDR3 amino acid sequence together with its V-gene family, and reads lacking a unique V-gene family were excluded. A later analysis removed 500 to 600 highly shared, low-generation-probability nucleotide sequences to deal with suspected cross-contamination and a sequencing artifact. For each public chain, a later analysis derived a clonal expansion index from normalized ranks of inferred template counts within each repertoire. A later analysis computed generation probabilities with a VDJ recombination model fitted to out-of-frame rearrangements, and checked the results against IGoR. A later analysis scored TCR-TCR, TCR-HLA and TCR-CMV co-occurrence with hypergeometric tests, applying a repertoire-size bias correction to TCR pairs. A later analysis estimated false discovery rates by permuting HLA or CMV assignments 20 times. In a later analysis, co-occurring TCRs were grouped using DBSCAN, and TCRdist sequence similarity was added for clustering within HLA-allele-positive subsets. Co-occurrence clustering excluded repertoires with fewer than 30,000 or more than 120,000 public chains, plus five with anomalous nucleotide sharing. The immuneACCESS repertoire file appears here via TCRdb, limited to in-frame rearrangements. These files lack a portion of the clones; in checked studies, under half of the deficit traces to unresolved V genes, and the cause of the others is not known. V and J calls and clone size come straight from that table; D and trimming were deduced from the DNA. The sample table includes some 120,000 clones. The ten biggest clones cover approximately 0.99% of the sample.

The receptor's source is a man aged 18 to 29 in good health and CMV-seronegative. This chain joins TRBV19 to TRBJ1-4, with 9 bases matching TRBD1. Sequencing used PBMCs. The DNA sequence is as follows: TGTGCCAGTACCAAACAGGGGGCAAGAGAAAAACTGTTTTTT. This translates into CASTKQGAREKLFF.